This TCR beta chain was retrieved from a study of blood T cells in healthy people across ages. Study results and limitations: Estimates of total diversity, which came from one million sequenced T cells, were considered to be underestimates. Higher diversity, along with more naive CD4+ cells, distinguished long-lived donors from aged donors.

Worth noting for this clonotype: Its antigen is unidentified.

The second PCR ran about 7 to 12 cycles with a sample-barcoded 5' primer and J-beta primers. Each cDNA molecule received a tag from a template-switch adaptor that had 12 random nucleotides. From the 5' RACE reads, TCRdb called clonotypes with MiXCR, one entry per CDR3 protein. The sample lists approximately 780,000 distinct CDR3 sequences; about 26% were seen once. These sequences were also reported in another study, on T cells of mothers and their children.

Input material: blood. This clonotype was sampled from a boy aged 10-17 years in good health.

CDR3 nucleotides: TGTGCCACCAGCGCTTTGGGCGGGGGAGGGCGGCAAGAGACCCAGTACTTC. This encodes CATSALGGGGRQETQYF. V usage is TRBV15 and J usage is TRBJ2-5; 7 nucleotides line up with TRBD2. With 5 bases clipped from V and 2 bases from J, the junction kept 14 bases outside the gene matches. Germline V CDR1 and CDR2: LNHNV, YYDKDF (reference sequence). The CDR3 sequence is 17 residues long.